The clone carrying this TCR beta chain appeared a single time. The data are from a study of Ad26.COV2.S vaccination and SARS-CoV-2 variants. Assay: immunoSEQ multiplex PCR; the TCRdb copy retains only in-frame clones and omits some. The sample lists hundreds of thousands of clones; roughly 90% were seen once. Indicated treatment: about 20 received Ad26.COV2.S at low or high dose, single or two shots; about 5 received placebo; per-sample allocation not given. The samples were gathered on day 63 after the first injection of vaccine or placebo. An adult of 18-55 years in Boston served as donor. The CDR3 loop spans 15 amino acids. V dropped 5 bases and J dropped 6; count of bases not matched to a gene: 10. In germline, CDR1 is SEHNR, CDR2 FQNEAQ (reference sequence).

The gene calls are TRBV7-9 and TRBJ2-7, with TRBD1 matching over 10 bases. The specimen was peripheral blood, collected in a trial of Ad26.COV2.S vaccine versus placebo. The clonotype originates from a person between 18 and 60 years old who received the Ad26.COV2.S COVID-19 vaccine or a placebo. In DNA form, the CDR3 reads TGTGCCAGCAGCCCGGGACAGGGGTTAATTAGCGAGCAGTACTTC. It is translated as CASSPGQGLISEQYF.